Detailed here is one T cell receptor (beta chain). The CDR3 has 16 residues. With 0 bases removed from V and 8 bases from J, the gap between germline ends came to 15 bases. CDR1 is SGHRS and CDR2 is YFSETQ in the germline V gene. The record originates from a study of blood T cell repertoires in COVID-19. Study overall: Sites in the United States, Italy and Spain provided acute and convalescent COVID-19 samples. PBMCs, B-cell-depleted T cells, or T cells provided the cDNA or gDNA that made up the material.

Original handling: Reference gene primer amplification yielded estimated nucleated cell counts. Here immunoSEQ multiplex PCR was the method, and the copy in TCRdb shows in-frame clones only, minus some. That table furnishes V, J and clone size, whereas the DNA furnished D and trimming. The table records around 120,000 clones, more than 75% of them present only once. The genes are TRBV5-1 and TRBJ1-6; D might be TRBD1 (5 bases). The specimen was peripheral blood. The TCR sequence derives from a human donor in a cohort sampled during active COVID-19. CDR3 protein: CASSLDRGRSDSPLHF. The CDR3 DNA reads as TGCGCCAGCAGCTTGGATCGGGGGAGATCGGATTCACCCCTCCACTTT.